Presented here are 21 T cell receptor beta chains from one specimen sequenced in a study of identical twins. In TCRdb, the 5' RACE reads were re-called with MiXCR into one record per CDR3 protein. The sample yields about 240,000 distinct CDR3 sequences, roughly a tenth seen once. The sequenced sample consisted of memory T cells sorted from blood. These receptors were collected from a man aged 45 to 65 in good health.

This chain connects TRBV5-1 to TRBJ2-5, with D unresolved. The CDR3 is 14 amino acids. The germline V gene has CDR1 SGHRS and CDR2 YFSETQ. The germline V and J ends were trimmed by 1 base and 4 bases, with 11 bases remaining between them. CDR3 DNA: TGCGCCAGCAGCTTGATAGGGATGGGAGAGACCCAGTACTTC. Translating it yields CASSLIGMGETQYF.

V usage is TRBV2 and J usage is TRBJ2-4; 8 bases agree with TRBD2. This CDR3 is built from 15 residues. Germline CDR1 and CDR2: SNHLY and FYNNEI. The trim removed 3 bases at V and 7 bases at J, leaving 8 bases unmatched. The CDR3 loop is CASSDDGGAENIQYF. The CDR3 region has the DNA TGTGCCAGCAGTGATGACGGGGGGGCCGAGAACATTCAGTACTTC.

The chain combines TRBV5-6 with TRBJ2-7, with a weak D call TRBD2 (6 bases). The CDR3 is 13 amino acids. The V and J ends lost 1 base and 5 bases respectively, with 10 bases between them. From germline, CDR1 is SGHDT and CDR2 YYEEEE. CDR3 region: CASSLWTTDEQYF. The CDR3 bases are TGTGCCAGCAGCTTGTGGACTACGGACGAGCAGTACTTC.

The chain links TRBV4-1 to TRBJ2-6, with 9 positions matching TRBD1. CDR1 MGHRA and CDR2 YSYEKL come from the germline V gene. V trimming: 0 bases; J trimming: 1 base; junction bases outside the gene matches: 7. This CDR3 region has 19 residues. The CDR3 DNA sequence: TGCGCCAGCAGCCAAGATCGGGGGACAGGGTGGTCTGGGGCCAACGTCCTGACTTTC. Translating it yields CASSQDRGTGWSGANVLTF.

This clonotype was counted at least ten times. The rearrangement joins TRBV10-3 to TRBJ2-1; the match to TRBD1 covers 7 bases. V trimming: 7 bases; J trimming: 5 bases; junction bases outside the gene matches: 11. CDR3 size: 15 residues. Per germline, CDR1 ENHRY and CDR2 SYGVKD. Here the CDR3 reads CAITRGTVGDNEQFF. The DNA of the CDR3 is TGTGCCATCACCCGAGGGACAGTAGGCGACAATGAGCAGTTCTTC.

This clonotype has just a few counts. V gene TRBV6-5 combines with J gene TRBJ1-1; no firm D call. V was trimmed by 4 bases and J by 5 bases, leaving 17 bases between them. The germline V gene has CDR1 MNHEY and CDR2 SVGAGI. This CDR3 is 15 amino acids long. The CDR3 DNA follows: TGTGCCAGCAGTTTCGAGGCCGGGATCAGAACTGAAGCTTTCTTT. Protein: CASSFEAGIRTEAFF.

The CDR3 sequence: CASSVTSGANVLTF. The CDR3, as DNA: TGCGCCAGCAGCGTCACCTCTGGGGCCAACGTCCTGACTTTC. This chain connects TRBV5-1 to TRBJ2-6, with D hard to call. Trimming pared 4 bases from V and 0 bases from J, leaving 5 bases between. Germline V lookup: CDR1 SGHRS, CDR2 YFSETQ. The CDR3 runs 14 residues.

This clonotype was counted ten times or more. The V call is TRBV27, the J call TRBJ1-6; D gene ambiguous. V dropped 5 bases and J dropped 5 bases, with 7 bases sitting between them. This CDR3 is 13 amino acids long. Germline lookup yields CDR1 MNHEY and CDR2 SMNVEV (reference sequence). For the CDR3, the DNA is TGTGCCAGCAGTACCAACCATAATTCACCCCTCCACTTT. Translation gives CASSTNHNSPLHF.

This chain uses TRBV6-2 or TRBV6-3 with TRBJ2-7; 8 bases agree with TRBD2. Trimming took 8 bases from V and 4 from J; bases not matched to a gene: 13. Germline assignment: CDR1 MNHEY and CDR2 SVGEGT. This CDR3 spans 15 amino acids. For the CDR3, the DNA is TGTGCCAGCCGTACCCGGCGGGAGGCAAGGTACGAGCAGTACTTC. Translating it yields CASRTRREARYEQYF.

This clonotype was observed a handful of times. The chain uses TRBV5-4 and TRBJ2-1; 16 positions match TRBD2. This CDR3 region has 16 residues. Trimming removed 0 bases from V and 8 bases from J; junction bases left unmatched: 2. CDR1 and CDR2 (germline): SGHNT, YYREEE (reference sequence). The CDR3 sequence is CASSLAGLAGGHEQFF. CDR3 DNA sequence: TGTGCCAGCAGCTTGGCGGGACTAGCGGGAGGGCATGAGCAGTTCTTC.

This clonotype was counted at least ten times. The CDR3 here is CASSLYRGRAEGMETQYF. As DNA, the CDR3 is TGTGCCAGCAGCCTTTATCGCGGGAGGGCCGAAGGAATGGAGACCCAGTACTTC. This chain links TRBV3-1 with TRBJ2-5; 9 bases are a match to TRBD2. The CDR3 is 18 amino acids. Germline assignment: CDR1 LGHDT and CDR2 YNNKEL (reference sequence). V lost 4 bases and J lost 5; bases outside the gene matches: 17.

The rearrangement links TRBV10-3 to TRBJ1-2; perhaps TRBD1 as D (5 bases). This CDR3 has 11 residues. The V end was cut by 6 bases, the J end by 5 bases, with 7 bases between. Germline-derived CDR1 and CDR2 are ENHRY and SYGVKD. As DNA, the CDR3 is TGTGCCATCAGCCAGGGATATGGCTACACCTTC. Amino acid sequence: CAISQGYGYTF.

This chain joins TRBV25-1 and TRBJ1-2; a weak D match, TRBD1 (5 bases). CDR1 and CDR2 (germline): MGHDK, SYGVNS. The CDR3 sequence is 13 residues long. Trimming took off 6 bases at V and 5 bases at J, with 13 bases between the two ends. CDR3 sequence reads: CASSRDARYGYTF. The CDR3 bases are TGTGCCAGCAGCCGGGACGCGCGGTATGGCTACACCTTC.

This clonotype was counted between two and nine times. The rearrangement links TRBV7-2 to TRBJ2-1; D unclear. Germline V CDR1 and CDR2: SGHTA, FQGNSA. The V gene lost 5 bases and the J gene lost 5 bases, with 16 bases spanning the gap. This CDR3 comprises 15 residues. CDR3 protein: CASSPPGTGNNEQFF. The DNA for the CDR3 is TGTGCCAGCAGCCCACCAGGTACTGGGAACAATGAGCAGTTCTTC.

The rearrangement joins TRBV6-2 or TRBV6-3 to TRBJ2-1; a possible D gene is TRBD1 (6 bases). The germline gives CDR1 MNHEY, CDR2 SVGEGT. V shed 7 bases and J shed 10 bases, with 14 bases lying between them. This CDR3 contains 12 residues. In DNA, the CDR3 is TGTGCCAGCAACACAGGGCTCCCGGAGCAGTTCTTC. The encoded protein is CASNTGLPEQFF.

This clonotype was recorded at least ten times. This chain links TRBV4-3 with TRBJ2-4; D perhaps matches TRBD2 (5 bases). There are 16 residues in the CDR3. V was clipped by 2 bases and J by 0 bases, with 11 bases between them. The germline V gene encodes CDR1 LGHNA and CDR2 YSLEER. CDR3 sequence (DNA): TGCGCCAGCAGCCAACGGGGTGAGGTAGCCAAAAACATTCAGTACTTC. Translation: CASSQRGEVAKNIQYF.

The chain employs TRBV5-1 and TRBJ2-7; D assignment may be TRBD1 or TRBD2 (7 bases each). CDR1 and CDR2 from the germline V gene are SGHRS and YFSETQ. The CDR3 totals 16 residues. V was shortened by 0 bases and J by 4 bases, with 17 bases between the two germline ends. The CDR3 sequence is CASSLAGRGGLYEQYF. The CDR3 bases are TGCGCCAGCAGCTTGGCCGGCAGGGGGGGTTTGTACGAGCAGTACTTC.

This clonotype was counted ten times or more. This chain uses TRBV7-2 with TRBJ1-4; a weak D match, TRBD1 (5 bases). V lost 1 base, J lost 10 bases, and 13 bases lay in between. The CDR3 is 14 amino acids. Germline CDR1 reads SGHTA; CDR2 reads FQGNSA. Here the CDR3 reads CASSLDVAGRKLFF. As DNA, the CDR3 is TGTGCCAGCAGCTTAGATGTCGCAGGGCGAAAACTGTTTTTT.

This clonotype came up a few times. The chain recombines TRBV7-8 with TRBJ2-7; no clear D. This CDR3 has 14 amino acids. Looked up from germline, CDR1 is SGHVS and CDR2 is FQNEAQ. V lost 0 bases to trimming and J lost 3 bases, with 9 bases between them. DNA for the CDR3: TGTGCCAGCAGCTTAGCCCCCCATGGCTACGAGCAGTACTTC. Protein: CASSLAPHGYEQYF.

The V gene is TRBV2, the J gene TRBJ2-1; 7 bases align to TRBD1. This CDR3 region has 15 residues. Germline CDR1 SNHLY, CDR2 FYNNEI. V shed 3 bases and J 6 bases; nucleotides not matched to a gene: 8. The CDR3 DNA is TGTGCCAGCAGTGATCTGAGGGGGCTCGGCAATGAGCAGTTCTTC. Its protein product is CASSDLRGLGNEQFF.

This clonotype was seen repeatedly, ten times or more. The genes are TRBV29-1 and TRBJ2-3; D is possibly TRBD2 (7 bases). The V gene's germline CDR1 is SQVTM and CDR2 ANQGSEA. Trimming shortened V by 6 bases and J by 2 bases, and 12 bases separated the two germline ends. The CDR3 sequence is 13 residues long. The DNA of the CDR3 is TGCAGCGTCCCGGCGGGGGCCACAGATACGCAGTATTTT. The encoded protein is CSVPAGATDTQYF.